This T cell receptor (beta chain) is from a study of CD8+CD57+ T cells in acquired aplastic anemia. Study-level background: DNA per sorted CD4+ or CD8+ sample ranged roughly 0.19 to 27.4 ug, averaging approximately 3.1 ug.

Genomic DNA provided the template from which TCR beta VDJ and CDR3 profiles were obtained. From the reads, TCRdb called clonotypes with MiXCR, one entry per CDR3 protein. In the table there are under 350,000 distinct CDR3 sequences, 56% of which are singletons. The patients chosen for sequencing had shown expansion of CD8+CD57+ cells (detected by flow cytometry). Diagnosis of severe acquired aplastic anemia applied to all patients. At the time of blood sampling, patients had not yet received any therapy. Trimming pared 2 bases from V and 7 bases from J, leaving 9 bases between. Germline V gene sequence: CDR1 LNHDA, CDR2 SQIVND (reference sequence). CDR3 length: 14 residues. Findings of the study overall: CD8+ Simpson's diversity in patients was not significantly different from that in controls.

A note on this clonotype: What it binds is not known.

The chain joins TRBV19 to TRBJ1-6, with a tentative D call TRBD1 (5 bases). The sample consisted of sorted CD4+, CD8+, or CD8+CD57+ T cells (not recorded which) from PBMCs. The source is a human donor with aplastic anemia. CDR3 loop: CASSIRQTNSPLHF. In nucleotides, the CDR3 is TGTGCCAGTAGTATACGACAGACAAATTCACCCCTCCACTTT.